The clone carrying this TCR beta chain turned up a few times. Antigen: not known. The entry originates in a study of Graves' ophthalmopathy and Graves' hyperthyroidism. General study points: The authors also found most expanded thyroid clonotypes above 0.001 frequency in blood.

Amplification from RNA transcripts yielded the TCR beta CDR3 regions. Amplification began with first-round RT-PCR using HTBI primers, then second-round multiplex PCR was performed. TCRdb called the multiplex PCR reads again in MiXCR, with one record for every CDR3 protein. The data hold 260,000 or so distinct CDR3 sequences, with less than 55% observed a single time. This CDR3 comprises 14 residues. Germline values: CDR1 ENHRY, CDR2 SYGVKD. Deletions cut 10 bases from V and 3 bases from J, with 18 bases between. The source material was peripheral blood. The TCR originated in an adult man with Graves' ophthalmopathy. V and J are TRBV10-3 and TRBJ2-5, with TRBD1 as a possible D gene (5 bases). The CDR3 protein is CASSLTVREETQYF. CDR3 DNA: TGTGCCAGCAGCTTGACAGTTAGGGAAGAGACCCAGTACTTC.